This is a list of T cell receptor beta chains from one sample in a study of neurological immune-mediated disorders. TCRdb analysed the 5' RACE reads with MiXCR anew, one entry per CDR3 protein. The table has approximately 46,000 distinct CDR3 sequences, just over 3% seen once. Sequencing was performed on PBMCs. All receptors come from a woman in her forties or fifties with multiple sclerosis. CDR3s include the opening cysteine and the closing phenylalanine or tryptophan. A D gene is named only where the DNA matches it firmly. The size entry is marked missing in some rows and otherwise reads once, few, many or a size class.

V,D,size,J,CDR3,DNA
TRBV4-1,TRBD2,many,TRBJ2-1,CASSQGLAGRYNEQFF,TGCGCCAGCAGCCAAGGGCTAGCGGGGCGATACAATGAGCAGTTCTTC
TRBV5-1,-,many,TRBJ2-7,CASSLYGGTKREQYF,TGCGCCAGCAGCTTGTACGGCGGGACCAAGCGCGAGCAGTACTTC
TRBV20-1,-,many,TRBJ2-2,CSAQGFEAGRNTGELFF,TGCAGTGCTCAAGGGTTCGAGGCGGGGCGAAACACCGGGGAGCTGTTTTTT
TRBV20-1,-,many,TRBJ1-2,CSAPVQGTHGYTF,TGCAGTGCTCCCGTTCAGGGGACCCATGGCTACACCTTC
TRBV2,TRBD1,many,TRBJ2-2,CASRDRGNLNTGELFF,TGTGCCAGCAGAGACAGGGGGAACTTGAACACCGGGGAGCTGTTTTTT
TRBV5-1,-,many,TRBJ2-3,CASSLGDPSTDTQYF,TGCGCCAGCAGCTTAGGGGATCCTAGCACAGATACGCAGTATTTT
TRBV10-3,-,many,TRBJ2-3,CAIRGGMGTDTQYF,TGTGCCATCAGGGGCGGGATGGGCACAGATACGCAGTATTTT
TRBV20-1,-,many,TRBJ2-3,CSVVGRTDTQYF,TGCAGTGTGGTGGGGCGCACAGATACGCAGTATTTT
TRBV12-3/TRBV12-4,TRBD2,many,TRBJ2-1,CASTPGLAGPDEQFF,TGTGCCAGCACCCCAGGACTAGCGGGCCCGGATGAGCAGTTCTTC
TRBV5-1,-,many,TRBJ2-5,CASSLSGDEETQYF,TGCGCCAGCAGCTTATCTGGGGACGAGGAGACCCAGTACTTC
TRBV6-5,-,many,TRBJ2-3,CASSYGAQGGGTQYF,TGTGCCAGCAGTTACGGGGCCCAGGGGGGTGGTACGCAGTATTTT
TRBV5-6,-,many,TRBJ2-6,CASSLDAGASGANVLTF,TGTGCCAGCAGCTTGGATGCCGGCGCCTCTGGGGCCAACGTCCTGACTTTC
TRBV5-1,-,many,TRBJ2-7,CASRQDRDYEQYF,TGCGCCAGCAGACAGGACAGAGACTACGAGCAGTACTTC
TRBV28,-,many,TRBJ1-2,CATGGPKGYTF,TGTGCCACGGGCGGGCCGAAGGGCTACACCTTC
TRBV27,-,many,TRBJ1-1,CASSLRGDTEAFF,TGTGCCAGCAGTTTACGGGGAGACACTGAAGCTTTCTTT
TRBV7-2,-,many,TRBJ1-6,CASSLLRDNSPLHF,TGTGCCAGCAGCTTACTGCGGGATAATTCACCCCTCCACTTT
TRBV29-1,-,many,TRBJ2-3,CSVDSGGGTDTQYF,TGCAGCGTTGATTCCGGGGGTGGCACAGATACGCAGTATTTT
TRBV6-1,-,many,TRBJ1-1,CASSEEGRNTEAFF,TGTGCCAGCAGTGAGGAGGGAAGGAACACTGAAGCTTTCTTT
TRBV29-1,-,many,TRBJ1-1,CSVAGILNTEAFF,TGCAGCGTGGCAGGGATTTTAAACACTGAAGCTTTCTTT
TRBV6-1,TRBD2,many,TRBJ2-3,CASSEAWVAGTTTDTQYF,TGTGCCAGCAGTGAAGCTTGGGTAGCGGGGACGACCACAGATACGCAGTATTTT
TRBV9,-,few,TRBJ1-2,CASSLSPNYGYTF,TGTGCCAGCAGCCTATCCCCTAACTATGGCTACACCTTC
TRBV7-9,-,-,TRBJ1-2,CASSFGINYGYTF,TGTGCCAGCAGCTTTGGCATTAACTATGGCTACACCTTC
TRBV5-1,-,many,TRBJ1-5,CASSPGTRNQPQHF,TGCGCCAGCAGTCCCGGGACCCGGAATCAGCCCCAGCATTTT
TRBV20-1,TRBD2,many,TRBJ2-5,CSASLTSGEETQYF,TGCAGTGCTAGTCTGACTAGCGGTGAAGAGACCCAGTACTTC
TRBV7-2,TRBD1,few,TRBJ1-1,CASSLRDRGFMNTEAFF,TGTGCCAGCAGCTTGAGGGACAGGGGTTTCATGAACACTGAAGCTTTCTTT
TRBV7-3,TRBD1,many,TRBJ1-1,CASSLNGQAEAFF,TGTGCCAGCAGCTTAAACGGACAGGCCGAAGCTTTCTTT
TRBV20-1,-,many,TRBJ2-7,CSARPWGRRDEQYF,TGCAGTGCTAGGCCCTGGGGGAGGAGGGACGAGCAGTACTTC
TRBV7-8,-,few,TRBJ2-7,CASSLGPSSYEQYF,TGTGCCAGCAGCTTAGGACCTAGCTCCTACGAGCAGTACTTC
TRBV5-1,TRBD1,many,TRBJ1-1,CAVSTGDTEAFF,TGCGCCGTCTCCACAGGGGACACTGAAGCTTTCTTT
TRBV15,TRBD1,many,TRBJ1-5,CATSSGTGARNQPQHF,TGTGCCACCAGCAGCGGTACAGGGGCCCGCAATCAGCCCCAGCATTTT
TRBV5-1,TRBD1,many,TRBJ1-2,CASSLAVGPGGYGYTF,TGCGCCAGCAGCTTGGCGGTGGGCCCAGGGGGCTATGGCTACACCTTC
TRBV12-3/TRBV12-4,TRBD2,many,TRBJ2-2,CASSFWGGYTGELFF,TGTGCCAGCAGTTTTTGGGGGGGGTACACCGGGGAGCTGTTTTTT
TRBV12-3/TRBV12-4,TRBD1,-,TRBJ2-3,CASSLTGTGVMGDTQYF,TGTGCCAGCAGTCTCACAGGAACAGGGGTAATGGGAGATACGCAGTATTTT
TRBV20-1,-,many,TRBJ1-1,CSVERRDTEAFF,TGCAGTGTGGAGCGACGAGACACTGAAGCTTTCTTT
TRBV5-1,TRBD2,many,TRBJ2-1,CASSLPGTSSYNEQFF,TGCGCCAGCAGCTTGCCCGGGACTAGCTCCTACAATGAGCAGTTCTTC
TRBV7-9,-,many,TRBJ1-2,CASSLGLASYGYTF,TGTGCCAGCAGCTTAGGGTTAGCGTCCTATGGCTACACCTTC
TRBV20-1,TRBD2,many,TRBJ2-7,CSVLPGTSGFYEQYF,TGCAGTGTTCTCCCCGGGACTAGCGGGTTCTACGAGCAGTACTTC
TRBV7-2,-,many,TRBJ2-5,CASSLPGQETQYF,TGTGCCAGCAGCCTACCTGGCCAAGAGACCCAGTACTTC
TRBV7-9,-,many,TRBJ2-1,CASTSGTYNEQFF,TGTGCCAGCACCTCGGGTACCTACAATGAGCAGTTCTTC
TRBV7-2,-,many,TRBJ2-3,CASCPRGTDTQYF,TGTGCCAGCTGCCCCCGCGGCACAGATACGCAGTATTTT
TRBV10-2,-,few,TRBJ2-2,CASSDSGGVGELFF,TGCGCCAGCAGTGATTCGGGGGGCGTCGGGGAGCTGTTTTTT
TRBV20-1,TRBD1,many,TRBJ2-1,CSARDDRDSAINEQFF,TGCAGTGCTAGAGATGATCGGGACAGCGCCATCAATGAGCAGTTCTTC
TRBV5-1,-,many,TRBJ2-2,CASSLTGSNTGELFF,TGCGCCAGCAGCTTGACTGGGTCGAACACCGGGGAGCTGTTTTTT
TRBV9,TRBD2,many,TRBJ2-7,CASSEASGSYEQYF,TGTGCCAGCAGCGAAGCTAGCGGGAGCTACGAGCAGTACTTC
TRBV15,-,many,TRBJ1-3,CATSMELSGNTIYF,TGTGCCACCAGCATGGAGCTCTCTGGAAACACCATATATTTT
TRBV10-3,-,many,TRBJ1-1,CAISGGATNMNTEAFF,TGTGCCATCAGTGGGGGGGCAACCAACATGAACACTGAAGCTTTCTTT
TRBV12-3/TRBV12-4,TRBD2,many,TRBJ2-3,CASPAVAGSTDTQYF,TGTGCCAGCCCAGCAGTAGCGGGCTCCACAGATACGCAGTATTTT
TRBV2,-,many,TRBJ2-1,CASRPVLRSSYNEQFF,TGTGCCAGCAGACCCGTACTAAGGAGCTCCTACAATGAGCAGTTCTTC
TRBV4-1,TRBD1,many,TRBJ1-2,CASSDRDRDNGYTF,TGCGCCAGCAGCGACCGGGACAGGGATAATGGCTACACCTTC
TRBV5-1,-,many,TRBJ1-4,CASSLSGNNEKLFF,TGCGCCAGCAGCTTGTCAGGGAATAATGAAAAACTGTTTTTT
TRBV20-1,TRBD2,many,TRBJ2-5,CSARDWTSGVQTQYF,TGCAGTGCTAGAGATTGGACTAGCGGGGTACAGACCCAGTACTTC
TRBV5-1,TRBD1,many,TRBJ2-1,CASSSGQGNDNEQFF,TGCGCCAGCAGCTCAGGACAGGGGAACGACAATGAGCAGTTCTTC
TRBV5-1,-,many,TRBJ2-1,CASSLWASDNEQFF,TGCGCCAGCAGCTTGTGGGCGAGCGACAATGAGCAGTTCTTC
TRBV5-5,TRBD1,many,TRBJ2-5,CASSSLTGGAETQYF,TGTGCCAGCAGCTCCCTAACAGGGGGCGCAGAGACCCAGTACTTC
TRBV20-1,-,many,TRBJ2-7,CSAPGLRSSYEQYF,TGCAGTGCTCCGGGGCTGAGGAGCTCCTACGAGCAGTACTTC
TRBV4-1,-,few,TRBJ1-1,CASSQEQRGRTEAFF,TGCGCCAGCAGCCAAGAGCAGAGGGGTAGAACTGAAGCTTTCTTT
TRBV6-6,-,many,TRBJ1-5,CASSYQLGEPQHF,TGTGCCAGCAGTTACCAGCTGGGGGAGCCCCAGCATTTT
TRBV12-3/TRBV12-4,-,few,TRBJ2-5,CDSSTSQETQYF,TGTGACAGCAGTACCTCACAAGAGACCCAGTACTTC
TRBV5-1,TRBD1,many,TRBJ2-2,CASSLPTGGNTGELFF,TGCGCCAGCAGCTTGCCGACAGGGGGCAACACCGGGGAGCTGTTTTTT
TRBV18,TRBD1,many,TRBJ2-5,CASSPRQGEETQYF,TGTGCCAGCTCACCAAGACAGGGGGAGGAGACCCAGTACTTC